The T cell receptor beta chain under discussion was sequenced for a study of cytomegalovirus exposure and HLA in healthy donors. This clone showed up just a few times. PCR was performed using 60 Vbeta and 13 Jbeta primers. This table comes from immunoSEQ multiplex PCR, and its TCRdb copy is limited to in-frame clones, with some not included. The sample consists of 150,000 to 200,000 clones, under 80% of them appearing once. Sequencing input: PBMCs. The TCR originated in a female donor in good health and CMV-seronegative.

The CDR3 protein is CASSPSRAPLGPGELFF. In nucleotides, the CDR3 is TGCGCCAGCAGCCCTTCGAGGGCGCCCCTTGGGCCCGGGGAGCTGTTTTTT. This chain connects TRBV4-1 to TRBJ2-2; possibly TRBD2 for D (5 bases). V lost 4 bases and J lost 6, with 21 bases in between. The CDR3 extends over 17 amino acids. In germline, CDR1 is MGHRA, CDR2 YSYEKL.